This TCR beta chain was obtained from a study of tumor-infiltrating lymphocytes in primary liver carcinoma. For the study at large: Per sample, productive TCRbeta reads numbered roughly 3.5 to 7.13 million, similar across tissue types.

This clonotype is medium-sized (0.01 to 0.1%). Its antigen is as yet unknown. The input was about 490 ng total RNA; TCR beta cDNA was made from it with a constant-region primer. What produced the TCR beta libraries was three nested multiplex PCR rounds using slightly modified ARM-PCR. The study ran its first two PCR rounds for approximately 11 cycles each, using TRBV1-TRBV30 forward primers and a C-beta reverse primer. Via MiXCR, TCRdb re-called the multiplex PCR reads, giving one row per CDR3 protein. The profile shows 150,000 to 200,000 distinct CDR3 sequences, around 81% of them singletons. Co-extraction yielded RNA and DNA from around 18-30 mg of unsorted bulk tissue. Primary liver carcinoma in the patients was surgically resected. The authors sampled five separate regions per tumor. From germline, CDR1 is LGHNA and CDR2 YSLEER. Deletions cut 0 bases from V and 0 bases from J, with 9 bases between. The CDR3 has 16 amino acids.

Study-level findings and limits: Tumor region pairs overlapped more than did tumor-adjacent and tumor-blood pairs.

The chain employs TRBV4-3 and TRBJ2-4; D gene uncertain. The sequenced sample was tumor tissue from primary liver carcinoma. This clonotype was sampled from a man aged 35-49 years with primary liver carcinoma and hepatitis B virus infection. The CDR3 sequence is CASSQDGSLAKNIQYF. The DNA of the CDR3 is TGCGCCAGCAGCCAAGATGGCAGCCTAGCCAAAAACATTCAGTACTTC.